The T cell receptor beta chain under discussion was sequenced for a study of T cell repertoires in cytomegalovirus infection. Background on the study: Evidence of both CMV infection and a matching HLA type came from public TCR beta signatures.

CDR1 is SGHVS and CDR2 is FNYEAQ in the germline V gene. V lost 4 bases and J lost 4, with 16 bases in between. This CDR3 is built from 15 residues. Whole-study results and caveats: In two of eight donors, the top clonotype was HLA-C-restricted CMV-specific. Identification of carriers of CMV plus the relevant HLA was achieved through cumulative public TCR beta family frequency.

This clonotype was seen ten or more times. The antigen is not known. TCRdb used MiXCR to reprocess the reads, holding one entry per CDR3 protein. The sample holds tens of thousands of distinct CDR3 sequences; about 4.2% are singletons and the top ten take 22%. The origin of this receptor is a human donor in good health (CMV status not recorded). Some clones in this sample may be carry-over from other donors' samples. The V gene is TRBV7-6, the J gene TRBJ1-1, with no clear D. Sequencing was carried out using PBMCs. In DNA form, the CDR3 reads TGTGCCAGCAGCTCCCGGCGGACTGACTCCACTGAAGCTTTCTTT. Its protein is CASSSRRTDSTEAFF.